The TCR beta chain under discussion was sequenced for a study of human T cells and chemical hapten exposure. This clonotype showed up just a few times. TCRdb processed the RACE reads anew with MiXCR; each CDR3 protein has one entry. The repertoire has tens of thousands of distinct CDR3 sequences, 6.5% to 10% of them found once; the top ten carry about 3%. With 5 bases removed from V and 7 bases from J, the gap between germline ends came to 18 bases. CDR1 is SQVTM, CDR2 ANQGSEA, per germline. The CDR3 contains 14 residues. Specified time point: patch test 2, 6 weeks after DPC sensitization. As for treatment: therapeutic diphenylcyclopropenone sensitization with weekly scalp DPC.

The sequencing used whole blood, collected in connection with sensitization to the hapten diphenylcyclopropenone (DPC). The clonotype comes from a woman between 50 and 59 years old with alopecia areata. Some clones in this sample may be carry-over from other donors' samples. This rearrangement joins TRBV29-1 to TRBJ2-1; tentatively, D is TRBD2 (6 bases). The CDR3 coding sequence is TGCAGCGTTACCGGGACTGGGGATTTTAATGAGCAGTTCTTC. Its protein is CSVTGTGDFNEQFF.